This is a list of T cell receptor beta chains from one sample in a study of long-term antiretroviral therapy in people with HIV. The protocol was immunoSEQ multiplex PCR, while the TCRdb copy is restricted to in-frame clones and leaves out a portion. The repertoire holds about 35,000 clones, with approximately 85% as singletons. The input for sequencing was unsorted PBMCs, taken 2.2 years after starting antiretroviral therapy. These receptors were obtained from a man in his late teens or twenties with HIV. Each CDR3 is given with its conserved first and last residue. D genes are given only for firm matches. Clone size, where shown, is once, few, many, or a class for clones that have expanded.

cdr3_length clone_size d_call j_call v_call cdr3_nt cdr3_aa
18 - - TRBJ1-3 TRBV5-1 TGCGCCAGCAGCTTGGATGTCGTGGGTTCCTACTCTGGAAACACCATATATTTT CASSLDVVGSYSGNTIYF
16 - TRBD2 TRBJ2-7 TRBV9 TGTGCCAGCAGCCATCCACTAGCGGGAGGCTCCTACGAGCAGTACTTC CASSHPLAGGSYEQYF
15 - - TRBJ2-2 TRBV28 TGTGCCAGCAGTTCCCTCCGGGGTGGAACCGGGGAGCTGTTTTTT CASSSLRGGTGELFF
14 - TRBD1 TRBJ1-5 TRBV9 TGTGCCAGCAGCGGGGACAGTAGCAATCAGCCCCAGCATTTT CASSGDSSNQPQHF
15 - - TRBJ2-6 TRBV5-1 TGCGCCAGCAGCCTGACATTTACTGGGGCCAACGTCCTGACTTTC CASSLTFTGANVLTF
15 once - TRBJ2-5 TRBV7-9 TGTGCCAGCAGCTTGGTTTCGTCAGGGGAAGAGACCCAGTACTTC CASSLVSSGEETQYF
16 - - TRBJ1-5 TRBV18 TGTGCCAGCTCACCACGCCGGGAATATAGCAATCAGCCCCAGCATTTT CASSPRREYSNQPQHF
17 - - TRBJ2-3 TRBV18 TGTGCCAGCTCACCAGCGCTAGGGAGAGATTCCACAGATACGCAGTATTTT CASSPALGRDSTDTQYF
13 - TRBD1 TRBJ2-7 TRBV7-2 TGTGCCAGCAGCCCCGAGGGGGCTACCGAGCAGTACTTC CASSPEGATEQYF
15 - TRBD1 TRBJ1-5 TRBV30 TGTGCCTGGGGGAGACAGGGGGCATGGTCTCAGCCCCAGCATTTT CAWGRQGAWSQPQHF
15 - TRBD1 TRBJ2-2 TRBV5-1 TGCGCCAGCAGCACGGGGACAGCGAACACCGGGGAGCTGTTTTTT CASSTGTANTGELFF
16 - TRBD2 TRBJ2-7 TRBV7-6 TGTGCCAGCAGCTTAGGGGTAGCGGGTTTCTCCTACGAGCAGTACTTC CASSLGVAGFSYEQYF
17 few TRBD1 TRBJ2-3 TRBV4-1 TGCGCCAGCAGCCTTCGACAGGGAGCCCTCTCCACAGATACGCAGTATTTT CASSLRQGALSTDTQYF
15 - TRBD2 TRBJ2-3 TRBV27 TGTGCCAGCAGTTTTGCGCGGGAGAGCACAGATACGCAGTATTTT CASSFARESTDTQYF
14 - - TRBJ1-1 TRBV2 TGTGCCAGCAGTCCCTGGACAGTGAACACTGAAGCTTTCTTT CASSPWTVNTEAFF
19 - - TRBJ2-3 TRBV6-1 TGTGCCAGCAGTGAACCTCCGCCTCGGCTCCTCCTAGGCACAGATACGCAGTATTTT CASSEPPPRLLLGTDTQYF
12 - - TRBJ1-1 TRBV29-1 TGCAGCGTTAGCCGGGATTCCACTGAAGCTTTCTTT CSVSRDSTEAFF
14 - - TRBJ1-2 TRBV28 TGTGCCAGCAGTTTATTTGGCAATCCGGGGGGCTACACCTTC CASSLFGNPGGYTF
14 - - TRBJ2-3 TRBV27 TGTGCCAGCAGTCTTGGACTTGGCACAGATACGCAGTATTTT CASSLGLGTDTQYF
15 - - TRBJ1-2 TRBV7-9 TGTGCCAGCAGCTTGTCCCGGGACGGTGGTTATGGCTACACCTTC CASSLSRDGGYGYTF
14 - TRBD2 TRBJ2-1 TRBV9 TGTGCCAGCGGCGGGACTAGCGAGGCTGGCTGGCAGTTCTTC CASGGTSEAGWQFF
17 - TRBD2 TRBJ2-1 TRBV7-6 TGTGCCAGCAGCAACAGTCTGGCGGGAGCTAACTACAATGAGCAGTTCTTC CASSNSLAGANYNEQFF
12 - - TRBJ2-5 TRBV5-1 TGCGCCAGCAGCTCGGGGAAAGAGACCCAGTACTTC CASSSGKETQYF
15 - TRBD1 TRBJ2-2 TRBV11-3 TGTGCCAGCAGCTCCTCGACAGGGGTTACCGGGGAGCTGTTTTTT CASSSSTGVTGELFF
13 - - TRBJ1-2 TRBV30 TGTGCCGGGGAAGACAGGTCCCGCTATGGCTACACCTTC CAGEDRSRYGYTF
13 once - TRBJ1-1 TRBV19 TGTGCCAGTAGTGCTCGGGAGGGGACTGAAGCTTTCTTT CASSAREGTEAFF
14 - - TRBJ2-7 TRBV19 TGTGCCAGTAGTATTGGGTCTCCCGGATACGAGCAGTACTTC CASSIGSPGYEQYF
14 once TRBD1 TRBJ2-7 TRBV19 TGTGCCAGTAGTCCCGGGACAGGTAGGGGCGAGCAGTACTTC CASSPGTGRGEQYF
13 - - TRBJ2-7 TRBV4-1 TGCGCCAGCAGCCATATTACGGGCTACGAGCAGTACTTC CASSHITGYEQYF
15 - - TRBJ2-5 TRBV5-1 TGCGCCAGCAGCTCGAGGGACGGGGCTCGTGAGACCCAGTACTTC CASSSRDGARETQYF
14 - TRBD1 TRBJ1-1 TRBV5-4 TGTGCCAGCAGCCTAACTCTAACAGGGGTTGAAGCTTTCTTT CASSLTLTGVEAFF
10 - - TRBJ2-7 TRBV7-3 TGTGCCAGCAGCTCTTACGAGCAGTACTTC CASSSYEQYF
14 - - TRBJ2-2 TRBV7-8 TGTGCCAGCAGCTTGGGGTCGAACACCGGGGAGCTGTTTTTT CASSLGSNTGELFF
18 once - TRBJ2-5 TRBV5-6 TGTGCCAGCAGCCTCTTGCGTGAAGGGGGAGTAGCGGGAGAGACCCAGTACTTC CASSLLREGGVAGETQYF
14 - - TRBJ1-1 TRBV9 TGTGCCAGCAGCCCCTACCGGGGCGGCACTGAAGCTTTCTTT CASSPYRGGTEAFF
16 - TRBD2 TRBJ2-7 TRBV2 TGTGCCAGCAGTGAAGATCCGGGACTAGCGTTCTACGAGCAGTACTTC CASSEDPGLAFYEQYF
14 - - TRBJ1-4 TRBV30 TGTGCCTTCGCGGGAAGGGGACGGAGTGAAAAACTGTTTTTT CAFAGRGRSEKLFF
15 - TRBD1 TRBJ2-7 TRBV4-1 TGCGCCAGCAGCCAAGTCGACAGGGGGCCCTACGAGCAGTACTTC CASSQVDRGPYEQYF
15 - - TRBJ1-2 TRBV19 TGTGCCAGTTCTCCCCAAAGGGGGAGCTTTAATGGCTACACCTTC CASSPQRGSFNGYTF
16 - - TRBJ2-2 TRBV5-1 TGCGCCAGCAGCTTGGCTCGCCAGGGGAACACCGGGGAGCTGTTTTTT CASSLARQGNTGELFF
13 - - TRBJ1-1 TRBV19 TGTGCCAGTAGTACCCATGGGGGGGCTGAAGCTTTCTTT CASSTHGGAEAFF
13 once TRBD2 TRBJ2-3 TRBV10-3 TGTGCCATCAAGGACGGGAGGACAGATACGCAGTATTTT CAIKDGRTDTQYF
17 once - TRBJ2-1 TRBV11-2 TGTGCCAGCAGCCAGCCGGGACGGTTGAGCTCCTACAATGAGCAGTTCTTC CASSQPGRLSSYNEQFF
13 - TRBD1 TRBJ2-7 TRBV30 TGTGCCTGTACAGGGGACCTAACTGACGAGCAGTACTTC CACTGDLTDEQYF
14 - - TRBJ2-1 TRBV5-4 TGTGCCATCGAGCGGGTGGGGTCCTACAATGAGCAGTTCTTC CAIERVGSYNEQFF
15 few - TRBJ1-1 TRBV7-9 TGTGCCAGCAGCCCCAACGGACTCGATAACACTGAAGCTTTCTTT CASSPNGLDNTEAFF
16 - TRBD1 TRBJ1-5 TRBV28 TGTGCCAGCAGTTTAGGTCCAGGGGGAAAAGGTCAGCCCCAGCATTTT CASSLGPGGKGQPQHF
14 once - TRBJ2-7 TRBV27 TGTGCCAGCAGTTTATTGTCTAACTCCTACGAGCAGTACTTC CASSLLSNSYEQYF
16 - - TRBJ1-3 TRBV5-4 TGTGCCAGCAGCTTGGGGTCGTCCAGGGCTGGAAACACCATATATTTT CASSLGSSRAGNTIYF
15 few - TRBJ1-2 TRBV2 TGTGCCAGCAGTGAAACGGCCAAGGGGTCCTATGGCTACACCTTC CASSETAKGSYGYTF
14 - - TRBJ1-5 TRBV7-2 TGTGCCAGCAGCCCGGACGTTAGCAATCAGCCCCAGCATTTT CASSPDVSNQPQHF
15 - - TRBJ2-2 TRBV7-3 TGTGCCAGCAGCTTAACCACGGCAGTCACCGGGGAGCTGTTTTTT CASSLTTAVTGELFF
14 - - TRBJ2-1 TRBV7-2 TGTGCCAGCAGCCCCCGGGGACTCAGCGATGAGCAGTTCTTC CASSPRGLSDEQFF
14 - - TRBJ2-1 TRBV18 TGTGCCAGCTCACCGAACATAGACAGAAATGAGCAGTTCTTC CASSPNIDRNEQFF
17 - TRBD2 TRBJ2-1 TRBV27 TGTGCCAGCAGTTTATCGTTTGATGGGAGGGACTACAATGAGCAGTTCTTC CASSLSFDGRDYNEQFF
16 - TRBD2 TRBJ2-2 TRBV5-4 TGTGCCAGCAGCCCCGGGACTAGCCTGAACACCGGGGAGCTGTTTTTT CASSPGTSLNTGELFF
10 - - TRBJ2-2 TRBV29-1 TGCAGCGTAGGAGAAGGGGAGCTGTTTTTT CSVGEGELFF